This T cell receptor (beta chain) was captured in a study of CXCR3-negative and CXCR3-positive naive CD8 T cells. Study results and limitations: TRB CDR3 hydrophobicity was greater in CXCR3-positive naive cells than in CXCR3-negative naive cells. Diversity was high in both naive subsets and much lower in memory cells. The authors found comparable surface CD5 between naive subsets and inferred TCR strength from TRB CDR3 properties. With respect to TRBV-TRBJ usage, naive CXCR3-negative and CXCR3-positive cells were similar; memory differed.

The CDR3 is 16 residues long. Germline-derived CDR1 and CDR2 are SGHDT and YYEEEE. Naive CD8+ T cells showed CD45RO-CCR7+CD27+CD95-. Worth noting for this clonotype: What it binds is unknown.

TRB cDNA libraries were made by UMI-labeled 5' RACE. TCRdb re-called the 5' RACE reads; every CDR3 protein appears as one record, without DNA. This sample lists roughly 65,000 distinct CDR3 sequences; its ten largest clones have just over 0.7%. Sequencing was performed on naive CXCR3+ CD8+ T cells from blood. Subset: CD45RO-CCR7+CD27+CD95- naive CD8+ T cells expressing CXCR3 (TNR3+). The chain carries TRBV5-6 and TRBJ2-3; TCRdb's D call of TRBD1 is untestable without DNA. This TCR was sampled from a human donor in good health. Some clones in this sample may be carry-over from other donors' samples. The CDR3 sequence is CASSSGQVADTDTQYF.